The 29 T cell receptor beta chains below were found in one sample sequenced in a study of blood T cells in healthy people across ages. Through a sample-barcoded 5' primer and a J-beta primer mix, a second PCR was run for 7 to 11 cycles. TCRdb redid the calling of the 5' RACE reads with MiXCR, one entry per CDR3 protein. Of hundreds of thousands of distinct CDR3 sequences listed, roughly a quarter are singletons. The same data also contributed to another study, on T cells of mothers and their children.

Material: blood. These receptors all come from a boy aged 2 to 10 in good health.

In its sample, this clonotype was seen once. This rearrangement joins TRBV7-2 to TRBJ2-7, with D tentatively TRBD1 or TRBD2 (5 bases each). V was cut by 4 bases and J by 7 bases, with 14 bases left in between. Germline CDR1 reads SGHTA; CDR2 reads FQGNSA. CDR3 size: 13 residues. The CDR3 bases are TGTGCCAGCAGCTCGGGGCTCCTACGGGAGCAGTACTTC. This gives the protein CASSSGLLREQYF.

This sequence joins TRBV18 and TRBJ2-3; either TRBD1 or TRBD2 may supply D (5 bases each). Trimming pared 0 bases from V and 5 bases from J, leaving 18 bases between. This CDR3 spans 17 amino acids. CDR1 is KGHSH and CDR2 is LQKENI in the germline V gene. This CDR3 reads CASSPPFSAEDIDTQYF. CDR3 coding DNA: TGTGCCAGCTCACCACCTTTTTCGGCGGAGGACATAGATACGCAGTATTTT.

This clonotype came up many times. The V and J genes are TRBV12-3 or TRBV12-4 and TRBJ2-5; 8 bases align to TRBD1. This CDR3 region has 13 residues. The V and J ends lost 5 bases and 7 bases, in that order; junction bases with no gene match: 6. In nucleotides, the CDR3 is TGTGCCAGCAGTCTCCAGGGGGCAGGGACCCAGTACTTC. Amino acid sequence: CASSLQGAGTQYF.

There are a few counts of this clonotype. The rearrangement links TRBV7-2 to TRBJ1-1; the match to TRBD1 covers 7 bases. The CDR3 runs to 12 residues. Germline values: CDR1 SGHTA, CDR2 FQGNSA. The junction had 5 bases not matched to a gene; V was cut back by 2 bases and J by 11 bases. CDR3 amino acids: CASSLRQGVAFF. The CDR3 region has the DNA TGTGCCAGCAGCTTACGACAGGGCGTGGCTTTCTTT. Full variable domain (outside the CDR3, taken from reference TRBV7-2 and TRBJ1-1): GAGVSQSPSNKVTEKGKDVELRCDPISGHTALYWYRQSLGQGLEFLIYFQGNSAPDKSGLPSDRFSAERTGGSVSTLTIQRTQQEDSAVYLCASSLRQGVAFFGQGTRLTVV.

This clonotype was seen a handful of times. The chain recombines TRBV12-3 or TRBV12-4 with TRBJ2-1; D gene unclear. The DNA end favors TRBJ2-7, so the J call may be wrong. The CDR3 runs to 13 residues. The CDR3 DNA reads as TGTGCCAGCAGTTTTGGGGTCGTCGGGGAGCAGTACTTC. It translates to CASSFGVVGEQYF.

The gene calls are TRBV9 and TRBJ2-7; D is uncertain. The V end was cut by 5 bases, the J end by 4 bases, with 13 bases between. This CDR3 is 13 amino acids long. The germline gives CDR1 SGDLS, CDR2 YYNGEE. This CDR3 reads CASSDDLEYEQYF. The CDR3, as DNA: TGTGCCAGCAGTGACGACCTGGAATACGAGCAGTACTTC.

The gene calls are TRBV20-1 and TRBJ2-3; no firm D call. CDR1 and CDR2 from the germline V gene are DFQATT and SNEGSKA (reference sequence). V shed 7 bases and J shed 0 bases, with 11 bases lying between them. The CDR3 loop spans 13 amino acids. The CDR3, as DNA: TGCAGTGGGTCTGCTTTGAGCACAGATACGCAGTATTTT. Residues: CSGSALSTDTQYF.

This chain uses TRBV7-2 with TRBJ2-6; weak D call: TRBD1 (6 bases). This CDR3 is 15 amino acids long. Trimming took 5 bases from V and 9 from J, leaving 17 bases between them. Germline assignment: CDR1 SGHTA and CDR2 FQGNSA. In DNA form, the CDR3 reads TGTGCCAGCAGCCCACAGGGCCCCCTAGACAACGTCCTGACTTTC. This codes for CASSPQGPLDNVLTF.

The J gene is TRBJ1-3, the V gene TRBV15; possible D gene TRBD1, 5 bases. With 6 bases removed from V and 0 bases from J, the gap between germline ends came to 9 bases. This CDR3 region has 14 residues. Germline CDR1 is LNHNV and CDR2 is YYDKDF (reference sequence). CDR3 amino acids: CATSWTSSGNTIYF. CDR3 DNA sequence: TGTGCCACCAGTTGGACAAGCTCTGGAAACACCATATATTTT.

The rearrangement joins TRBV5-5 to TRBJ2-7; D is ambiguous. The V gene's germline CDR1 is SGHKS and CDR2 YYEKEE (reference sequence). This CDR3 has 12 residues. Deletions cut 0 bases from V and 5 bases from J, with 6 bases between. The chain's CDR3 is CASSLVVHEQYF. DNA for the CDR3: TGTGCCAGCAGCTTGGTTGTCCACGAGCAGTACTTC.

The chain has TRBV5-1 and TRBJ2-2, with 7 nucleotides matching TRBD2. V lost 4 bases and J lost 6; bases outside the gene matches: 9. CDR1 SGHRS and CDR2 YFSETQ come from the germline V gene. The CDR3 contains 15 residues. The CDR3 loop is CASSPGDYNAGELFF. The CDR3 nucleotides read TGCGCCAGCAGCCCGGGGGACTATAACGCCGGGGAGCTGTTTTTT.

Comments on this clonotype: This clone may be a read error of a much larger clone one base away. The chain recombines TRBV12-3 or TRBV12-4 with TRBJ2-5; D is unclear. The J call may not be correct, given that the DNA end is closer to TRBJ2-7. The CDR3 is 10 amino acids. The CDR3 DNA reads TGTGCCGGCAGTTTGGACGAGCAGTACTTC. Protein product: CAGSLDEQYF.

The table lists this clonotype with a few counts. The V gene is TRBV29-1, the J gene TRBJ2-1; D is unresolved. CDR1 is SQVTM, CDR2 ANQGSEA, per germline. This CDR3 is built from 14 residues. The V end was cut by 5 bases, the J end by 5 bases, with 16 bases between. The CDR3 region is CSVSAAGRNNEQFF. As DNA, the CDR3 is TGCAGCGTTTCCGCGGCAGGTCGAAACAATGAGCAGTTCTTC.

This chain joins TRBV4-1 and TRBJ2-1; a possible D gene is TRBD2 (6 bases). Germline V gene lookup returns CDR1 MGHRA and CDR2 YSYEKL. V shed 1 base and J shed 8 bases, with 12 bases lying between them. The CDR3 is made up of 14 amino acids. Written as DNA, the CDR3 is TGCGCCAGCAGCCAAGTACAATGGAGGGATGAGCAGTTCTTC. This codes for CASSQVQWRDEQFF.

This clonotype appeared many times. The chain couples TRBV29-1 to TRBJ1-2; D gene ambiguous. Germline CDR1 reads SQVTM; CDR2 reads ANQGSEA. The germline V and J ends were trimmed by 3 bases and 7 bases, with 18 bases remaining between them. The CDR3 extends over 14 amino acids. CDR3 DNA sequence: TGCAGCGTTGAGTTACTGGATGCGGTCTCTGGCTACACCTTC. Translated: CSVELLDAVSGYTF.

The CDR3 loop is CASSLEGSLDTQYF. The CDR3 DNA reads as TGCGCCAGCAGCTTGGAAGGAAGCCTAGATACGCAGTATTTT. The V call is TRBV5-1, the J call TRBJ2-3; D is ambiguous. Germline V gene data show CDR1 as SGHRS and CDR2 as YFSETQ. Trimming took off 0 bases at V and 5 bases at J, with 10 bases between the two ends. CDR3 size: 14 residues.

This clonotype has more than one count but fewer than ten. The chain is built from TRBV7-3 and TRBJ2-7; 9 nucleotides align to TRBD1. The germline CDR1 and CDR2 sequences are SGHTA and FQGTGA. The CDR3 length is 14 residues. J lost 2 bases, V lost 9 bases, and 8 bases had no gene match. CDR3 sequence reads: CARKPGTGTYEQYF. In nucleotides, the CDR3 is TGTGCCAGGAAACCCGGGACAGGGACCTACGAGCAGTACTTC.

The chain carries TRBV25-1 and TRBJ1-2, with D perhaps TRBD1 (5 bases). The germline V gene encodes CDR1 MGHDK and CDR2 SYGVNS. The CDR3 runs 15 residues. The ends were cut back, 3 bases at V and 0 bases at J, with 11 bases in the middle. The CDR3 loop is CASSDTGIANYGYTF. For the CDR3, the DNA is TGTGCCAGCAGTGACACAGGAATAGCTAACTATGGCTACACCTTC.

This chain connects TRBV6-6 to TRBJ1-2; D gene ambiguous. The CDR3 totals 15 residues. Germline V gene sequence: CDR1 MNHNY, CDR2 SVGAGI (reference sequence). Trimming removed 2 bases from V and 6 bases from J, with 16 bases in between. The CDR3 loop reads CASSYIKDALNGYTF. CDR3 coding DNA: TGTGCCAGCAGTTACATAAAGGACGCGTTAAATGGCTACACCTTC.

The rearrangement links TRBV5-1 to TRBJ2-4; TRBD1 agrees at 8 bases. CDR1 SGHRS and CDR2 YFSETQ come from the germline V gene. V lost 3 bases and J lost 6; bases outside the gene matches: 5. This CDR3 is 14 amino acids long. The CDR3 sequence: CASSWQGAGNIQYF. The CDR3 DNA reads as TGCGCCAGCAGCTGGCAGGGGGCTGGAAACATTCAGTACTTC.

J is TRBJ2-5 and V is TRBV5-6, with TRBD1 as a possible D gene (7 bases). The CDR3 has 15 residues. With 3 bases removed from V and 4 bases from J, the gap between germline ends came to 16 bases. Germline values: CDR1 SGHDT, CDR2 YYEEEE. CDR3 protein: CASSSATGRRETQYF. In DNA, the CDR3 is TGTGCCAGCAGCTCAGCGACAGGGAGGAGAGAGACCCAGTACTTC.

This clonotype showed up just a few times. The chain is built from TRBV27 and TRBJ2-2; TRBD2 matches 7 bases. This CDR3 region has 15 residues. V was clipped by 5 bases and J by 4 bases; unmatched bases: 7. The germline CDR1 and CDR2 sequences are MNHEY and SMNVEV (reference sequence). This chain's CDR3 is CASSLAGETTGELFF. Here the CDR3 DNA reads TGTGCCAGCAGTCTGGCGGGAGAGACCACCGGGGAGCTGTTTTTT.

The CDR3 bases are TGTGCCAGCAGCTTACTGTTGGACACGATCTCTGGAAACACCATATATTTT. The encoded protein is CASSLLLDTISGNTIYF. J is TRBJ1-3 and V is TRBV5-6; tentatively, D is TRBD1 (5 bases). Trimming cost V 2 bases and J 0 bases, with 15 bases left between them. The CDR3 totals 17 residues. In germline, CDR1 is SGHDT, CDR2 YYEEEE.

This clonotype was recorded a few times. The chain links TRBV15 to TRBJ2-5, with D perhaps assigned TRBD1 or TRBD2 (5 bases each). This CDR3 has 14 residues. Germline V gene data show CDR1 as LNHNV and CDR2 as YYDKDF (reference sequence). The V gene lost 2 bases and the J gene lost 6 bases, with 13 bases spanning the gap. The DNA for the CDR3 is TGTGCCACCAGCAGACGAGGACGGGACCAGACCCAGTACTTC. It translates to CATSRRGRDQTQYF.

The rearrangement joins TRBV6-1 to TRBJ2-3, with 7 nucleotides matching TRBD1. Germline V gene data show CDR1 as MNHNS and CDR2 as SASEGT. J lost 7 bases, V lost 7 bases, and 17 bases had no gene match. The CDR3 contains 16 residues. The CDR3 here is CASTATGPRPANTQYF. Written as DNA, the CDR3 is TGTGCCAGCACCGCGACAGGGCCAAGACCCGCAAATACGCAGTATTTT.

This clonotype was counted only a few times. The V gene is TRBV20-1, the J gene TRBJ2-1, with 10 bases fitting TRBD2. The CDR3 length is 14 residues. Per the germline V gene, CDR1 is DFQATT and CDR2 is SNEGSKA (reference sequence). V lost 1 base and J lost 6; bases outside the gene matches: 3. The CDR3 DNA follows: TGCAGTGCTAGAGGTACTAGCGGGACCAATGAGCAGTTCTTC. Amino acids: CSARGTSGTNEQFF.

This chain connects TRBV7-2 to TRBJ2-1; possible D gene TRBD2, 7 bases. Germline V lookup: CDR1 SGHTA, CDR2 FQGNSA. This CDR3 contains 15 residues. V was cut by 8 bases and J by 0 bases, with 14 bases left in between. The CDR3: CASGGGGSSYNEQFF. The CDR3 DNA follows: TGTGCCAGCGGGGGAGGGGGGAGCTCCTACAATGAGCAGTTCTTC.

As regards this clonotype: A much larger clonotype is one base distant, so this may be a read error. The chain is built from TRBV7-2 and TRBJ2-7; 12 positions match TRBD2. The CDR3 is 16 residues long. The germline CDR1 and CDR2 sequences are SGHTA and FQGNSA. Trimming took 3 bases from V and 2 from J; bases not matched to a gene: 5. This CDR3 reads CASSLEPSGRAYEQYF. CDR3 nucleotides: TGTGCCAGCAGCTTGGAACCTAGCGGGAGGGCCTACGAGCAGTACTTC. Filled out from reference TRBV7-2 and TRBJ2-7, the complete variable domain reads GAGVSQSPSNKVTEKGKDVELRCDPISGHTALYWYRQSLGQGLEFLIYFQGNSAPDKSGLPSDRFSAERTGGSVSTLTIQRTQQEDSAVYLCASSLEPSGRAYEQYFGPGTRLTVT.

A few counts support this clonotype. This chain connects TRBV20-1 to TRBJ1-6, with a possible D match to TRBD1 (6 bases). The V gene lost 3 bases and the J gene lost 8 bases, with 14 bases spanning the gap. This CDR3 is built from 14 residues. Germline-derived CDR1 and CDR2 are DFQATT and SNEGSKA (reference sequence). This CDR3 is CSARSRGTDSPLHF. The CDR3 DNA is TGCAGTGCTAGGTCCAGGGGAACGGATTCACCCCTCCACTTT.